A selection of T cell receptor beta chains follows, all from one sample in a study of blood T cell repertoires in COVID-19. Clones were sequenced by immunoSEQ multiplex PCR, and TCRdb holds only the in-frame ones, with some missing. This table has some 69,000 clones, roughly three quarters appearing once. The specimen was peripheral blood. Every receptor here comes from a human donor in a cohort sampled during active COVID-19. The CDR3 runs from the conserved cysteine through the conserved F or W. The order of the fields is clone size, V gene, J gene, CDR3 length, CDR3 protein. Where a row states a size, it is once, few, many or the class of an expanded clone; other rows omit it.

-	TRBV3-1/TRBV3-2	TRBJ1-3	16	CASSLYGTVSGNTIYF
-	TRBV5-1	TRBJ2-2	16	CASGTTRDSGTGELFF
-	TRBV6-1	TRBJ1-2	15	CASSEARGAGNGYTF
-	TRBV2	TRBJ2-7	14	CASMMRQGADEQYF
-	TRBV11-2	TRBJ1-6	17	CASSLLAGPDYNSPLHF
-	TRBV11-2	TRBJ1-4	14	CASSFRQGNEKLFF
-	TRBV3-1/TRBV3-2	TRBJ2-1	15	CASSPQGGLGYEQFF
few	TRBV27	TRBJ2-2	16	CASSISGTSFTGELFF
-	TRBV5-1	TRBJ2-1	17	CASSPSTSGSSYNEQFF
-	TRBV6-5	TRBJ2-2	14	CASSLQGKTGELFF
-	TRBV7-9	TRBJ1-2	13	CASSLSRADGYTF
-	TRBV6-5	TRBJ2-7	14	CATGRSGGAYEQYF
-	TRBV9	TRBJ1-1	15	CASSVGPDSFTEAFF
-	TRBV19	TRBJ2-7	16	CASSIALDLSGYEQYF
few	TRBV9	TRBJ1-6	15	CASSAWTGDNSPLHF
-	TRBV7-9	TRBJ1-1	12	CASSTSNTEAFF
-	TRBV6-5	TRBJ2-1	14	CATRPGTGYNEQFF
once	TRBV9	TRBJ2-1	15	CASSVTSDSYNEQFF
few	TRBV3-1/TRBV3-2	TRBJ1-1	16	CASSPGTGYMNTEAFF
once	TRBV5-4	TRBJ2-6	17	CASSLGGQFSGANVLTF
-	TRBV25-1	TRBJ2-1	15	CASSEYPSGGNEQFF
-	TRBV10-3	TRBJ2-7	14	CAISESAPRYEQYF
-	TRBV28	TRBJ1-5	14	CASSLTGFDQPQHF